Listed here are 7 T cell receptor beta chains from one sample, sequenced in a study of human T cells and chemical hapten exposure. Time point described: patch test 1, 2 weeks after DPC sensitization. Documented treatment: therapeutic diphenylcyclopropenone sensitization with weekly scalp DPC. MiXCR was run by TCRdb on the RACE reads, yielding one entry per CDR3 protein. This sample yields around 50,000 distinct CDR3 sequences, of which 9.3% are seen a single time; about 14% belongs to the top ten. The sequenced sample was whole blood, obtained in connection with sensitization to the hapten diphenylcyclopropenone (DPC). The source is a woman aged 40-49 years with alopecia areata. Some clones in this sample may be carry-over from other donors' samples.

The chain combines TRBV7-6 with TRBJ2-2; possibly TRBD1 for D (6 bases). The V end was cut by 8 bases, the J end by 4 bases, with 8 bases between. This CDR3 has 12 amino acids. Germline V gives CDR1 SGHVS, CDR2 FNYEAQ. The CDR3 here is CASEQGTGELFF. The CDR3 nucleotides read TGTGCCAGCGAACAGGGCACCGGGGAGCTGTTTTTT.

This clonotype was recorded at least ten times. The J gene is TRBJ1-3, the V gene TRBV5-4; TRBD1 matches 9 bases. Germline-derived CDR1 and CDR2 are SGHNT and YYREEE (reference sequence). The V and J ends lost 3 bases and 7 bases, in that order; junction bases with no gene match: 8. This CDR3 comprises 15 residues. The CDR3 is CASSSGTGTHNTIYF. The CDR3 DNA sequence: TGTGCCAGCAGCTCCGGGACAGGGACCCACAACACCATATATTTT. Variable domain in full (rest from reference TRBV5-4 and TRBJ1-3): ETGVTQSPTHLIKTRGQQVTLRCSSQSGHNTVSWYQQALGQGPQFIFQYYREEENGRGNFPPRFSGLQFPNYSSELNVNALELDDSALYLCASSSGTGTHNTIYFGEGSWLTVV.

The CDR3 DNA reads as TGTGCCAGCAGGACGGATGGAGCCAACGTCCTGACTTTC. The encoded protein is CASRTDGANVLTF. The chain couples TRBV28 to TRBJ2-6; no clear D. Trimming shortened V by 6 bases and J by 7 bases, and 10 bases separated the two germline ends. Germline-derived CDR1 and CDR2 are MDHEN and SYDVKM. This CDR3 has 13 residues.

This clonotype has a count of ten or more. V usage is TRBV7-2 and J usage is TRBJ2-7, with a tentative D call TRBD1 (6 bases). The V end lost 2 bases, the J end lost 6 bases, and 11 bases lay between the germline ends. Germline values: CDR1 SGHTA, CDR2 FQGNSA. This CDR3 spans 13 amino acids. In DNA, the CDR3 is TGTGCCAGCAGCTTAATGGGGGCTGGCGAGCAGTACTTC. This gives the protein CASSLMGAGEQYF.

This clonotype was found many times. This sequence joins TRBV3-1 and TRBJ1-5, with a tentative D call TRBD1 (6 bases). Trimming removed 4 bases from V and 6 bases from J, with 16 bases in between. The CDR3 has 15 amino acids. Germline V CDR1 and CDR2: LGHDT, YNNKEL (reference sequence). CDR3 loop: CASSPRGAITQPQHF. In nucleotides, the CDR3 is TGTGCCAGCAGCCCCCGGGGGGCGATTACTCAGCCCCAGCATTTT.

This clonotype turned up a few times. The gene calls are TRBV29-1 and TRBJ1-1; D gene unclear. This CDR3 contains 11 residues. Germline lookup yields CDR1 SQVTM and CDR2 ANQGSEA. V lost 6 bases and J 1 base, leaving 6 bases between the germline ends. The CDR3 region has the DNA TGCAGCGTAGTTCCGAACACTGAAGCTTTCTTT. Its protein product is CSVVPNTEAFF.

This clonotype was counted only a few times. The rearrangement links TRBV20-1 to TRBJ1-1, with D hard to call. Between the trimmed V and J ends, which lost 3 bases and 9 bases, there was a span of 8 bases. The CDR3 sequence is 10 residues long. Germline lookup yields CDR1 DFQATT and CDR2 SNEGSKA (reference sequence). The CDR3 is CSASLAQAFF. The CDR3 DNA reads TGCAGTGCTAGTCTGGCACAAGCTTTCTTT.